This T cell receptor beta chain was identified in a study of Graves' ophthalmopathy and Graves' hyperthyroidism. The germline V gene encodes CDR1 SGHAT and CDR2 FQNNGV. V shed 3 bases, J shed 5 bases, and the junction held 6 bases outside the gene matches. The CDR3 is 14 residues long. Amplified TCR beta CDR3 regions were obtained using RNA transcripts as template. HTBI primers served in a first-round RT-PCR, which a second-round multiplex PCR followed. TCRdb fed the multiplex PCR reads into MiXCR, producing one record per CDR3 protein. The data show about 420,000 distinct CDR3 sequences, with roughly 20% seen just once and 2.5% to 3% held by the top ten. In its sample, this clonotype was seen many times. The antigen is undetermined. Study-level points and caveats: With a specificity of under 85% and a sensitivity of over 65%, the model predicted ophthalmopathy progression.

Stable hyperthyroidism denotes an absence of ophthalmopathy throughout 18 months of follow-up. Clinical symptoms, serum thyroxine, TRAb, thyroid ultrasound and orbital computed tomography were relied on for diagnosis. The sequence came from a woman aged 18-30 years with stable Graves' hyperthyroidism. V gene TRBV11-2 combines with J gene TRBJ2-5, with TRBD2 matching 7 bases. The sequencing sample was made of peripheral blood. CDR3 region: CASSFRGSQETQYF. CDR3 sequence (DNA): TGTGCCAGCAGCTTCCGCGGGAGCCAGGAGACCCAGTACTTC.